The T cell receptor beta chain under discussion was sequenced for a study of T cell changes during pregnancy in multiple sclerosis. The V and J ends lost 2 bases and 4 bases respectively, with 9 bases between them. Germline V CDR1 and CDR2: KGHSH, LQKENI. There are 15 residues in the CDR3. Only in-frame clones appear in the TCRdb table, and some are missing; sequencing was by immunoSEQ multiplex PCR. Altogether over 20,000 clones are present, roughly 90% being singletons, with the ten largest covering approximately 1.1%. The sequencing here drew on CD4+ T cells from peripheral blood mononuclear cells, taken in the first trimester of pregnancy. This rearrangement joins TRBV18 to TRBJ1-6, with D perhaps matching TRBD1 (5 bases). This receptor was obtained from a female donor in good health, enrolled as a control in a pregnancy study. CDR3 region: CASSPSAGYNSPLHF. Here the CDR3 DNA reads TGTGCCAGCTCACCATCGGCAGGGTATAATTCACCCCTCCACTTT.